This T cell receptor (beta chain) was identified in a study of cytomegalovirus exposure and HLA in healthy donors. Vbeta (60) and Jbeta (13) primers were used in the PCR. Some clones are missing from TCRdb's copy, which holds only in-frame ones; the method was immunoSEQ multiplex PCR. Of 200,000 or so clones listed, 78% are singletons. Per the germline V gene, CDR1 is SQVTM and CDR2 is ANQGSEA. The CDR3 runs 14 residues. Trimming left V 6 bases short and J 7 bases short, with 22 bases between. This sequence joins TRBV29-1 and TRBJ2-7, with a tentative D call TRBD1 (6 bases). The specimen sequenced was PBMCs. The origin of this receptor is a woman aged 25-40 years in good health and CMV-seropositive. Written as DNA, the CDR3 is TGCAGCGTCAAACAGGGAACCGGCCTTGGGGAGCAGTACTTC. Amino acids: CSVKQGTGLGEQYF.